These 10 T cell receptor beta chains were sequenced from one sample in a study of T cells in Graves' hyperthyroidism and ophthalmopathy. The CDR3 regions of TCR beta were amplified from RNA transcripts. HTBI primers were used for first-round RT-PCR of the TCR CDR3. TCRdb re-called the multiplex PCR reads with MiXCR, one entry per CDR3 protein. The profile covers about 460,000 distinct CDR3 sequences, with 22% appearing a single time and approximately 54% taken by the ten largest. The specimen sequenced was blood. These receptors came from a woman in her seventies with Graves' ophthalmopathy.

This clonotype came up a few times. The rearrangement uses TRBV20-1 and TRBJ2-6; 7 positions match TRBD1. The CDR3 is 16 amino acids. Unmatched junction bases numbered 5, after V lost 3 bases and J lost 0 bases. Germline V gene data show CDR1 as DFQATT and CDR2 as SNEGSKA (reference sequence). CDR3 sequence: CSARGDSYSGANVLTF. The CDR3 nucleotides are TGCAGTGCTAGGGGGGACAGTTACTCTGGGGCCAACGTCCTGACTTTC.

This chain connects TRBV7-8 to TRBJ2-7; 9 bases line up with TRBD2. V lost 4 bases and J lost 4; bases outside the gene matches: 8. In germline, CDR1 is SGHVS, CDR2 FQNEAQ. CDR3 length: 15 amino acids. As DNA, the CDR3 is TGTGCCAGCAGCTCCTTAGCGGGAGCGGGGTACGAGCAGTACTTC. As protein: CASSSLAGAGYEQYF. Supplemented by reference TRBV7-8 and TRBJ2-7, the full variable domain reads GAGVSQSPRYKVAKRGQDVALRCDPISGHVSLFWYQQALGQGPEFLTYFQNEAQLDKSGLPSDRFFAERPEGSVSTLKIQRTQQEDSAVYLCASSSLAGAGYEQYFGPGTRLTVT.

The chain recombines TRBV12-3 or TRBV12-4 with TRBJ2-3; D uncertain. The CDR3 covers 13 residues. The ends were cut back, 4 bases at V and 7 bases at J, with 12 bases in the middle. The chain's CDR3 is CASSYGRAYTQYF. In DNA, the CDR3 is TGTGCCAGCAGTTACGGTAGAGCGTATACGCAGTATTTT.

This clonotype was recorded a few times. This chain links TRBV5-4 with TRBJ2-1, with 9 bases aligning to TRBD1. Germline CDR1 reads SGHNT; CDR2 reads YYREEE (reference sequence). CDR3 length: 17 residues. J was trimmed by 0 bases and V by 3 bases; bases with no gene match: 7. CDR3 bases: TGTGCCAGCAGCTCCCCAACAGGGGGCAGCTCCTACAATGAGCAGTTCTTC. It codes for CASSSPTGGSSYNEQFF.

The V and J genes are TRBV5-1 and TRBJ2-7; TRBD2 is a possible D gene (6 bases). Germline V gene sequence: CDR1 SGHRS, CDR2 YFSETQ. The CDR3 has 13 residues. Trimming removed 2 bases at V and 4 bases at J, with 10 bases between. The CDR3 bases are TGCGCCAGCAGCTTCATAGCGGATTACGAGCAGTACTTC. Translation: CASSFIADYEQYF.

The chain joins TRBV7-2 to TRBJ2-5; 9 bases fit TRBD2. The V and J ends lost 1 base and 9 bases, in that order; junction bases with no gene match: 9. This CDR3 comprises 15 residues. Germline V lookup: CDR1 SGHTA, CDR2 FQGNSA. CDR3 amino acids: CASSLESGREGPQYF. The DNA for the CDR3 is TGTGCCAGCAGCTTAGAGAGCGGGCGGGAGGGCCCCCAGTACTTC. The whole variable domain, filled in from reference TRBV7-2 and TRBJ2-5, reads GAGVSQSPSNKVTEKGKDVELRCDPISGHTALYWYRQSLGQGLEFLIYFQGNSAPDKSGLPSDRFSAERTGGSVSTLTIQRTQQEDSAVYLCASSLESGREGPQYFGPGTRLLVL.

The gene calls are TRBV20-1 and TRBJ2-1, with 8 bases aligning to TRBD2. The junction had 11 bases not matched to a gene; V was cut back by 6 bases and J by 4 bases. The CDR3 consists of 15 residues. Germline CDR1 is DFQATT and CDR2 is SNEGSKA (reference sequence). DNA of the CDR3: TGCAGTGCCCCTCCCGGGACTAGTAGGTACAATGAGCAGTTCTTC. Translated: CSAPPGTSRYNEQFF.

This clonotype turned up a few times. This chain connects TRBV5-1 to TRBJ2-1; 14 bases map to TRBD2. V lost 0 bases, J lost 7 bases, and 3 bases stayed unmatched. In germline, CDR1 is SGHRS, CDR2 YFSETQ. The CDR3 length is 16 residues. CDR3 DNA: TGCGCCAGCAGCTTGGGACTAGCGGGAGGGCCTAATGAGCAGTTCTTC. Protein: CASSLGLAGGPNEQFF.

The V call is TRBV9, the J call TRBJ1-5; possible D gene TRBD1, 6 bases. Germline-derived CDR1 and CDR2 are SGDLS and YYNGEE. The CDR3 has 15 amino acids. Trimming stripped 0 bases from V and 4 bases from J, with 11 bases between. The CDR3 region is CASSVEGGGNQPQHF. In nucleotides, the CDR3 is TGTGCCAGCAGCGTAGAGGGGGGCGGGAATCAGCCCCAGCATTTT.

In its sample, this clonotype was seen once. The rearrangement joins TRBV15 to TRBJ1-1; a weak D match, TRBD1 (6 bases). This CDR3 is built from 17 residues. V lost 4 bases to trimming and J lost 1 base, with 19 bases between them. Germline V gives CDR1 LNHNV, CDR2 YYDKDF (reference sequence). CDR3 sequence (DNA): TGTGCCACCAGCAAACTCTATGAGACAGGCAAGAACACTGAAGCTTTCTTT. Translated, it gives CATSKLYETGKNTEAFF.